A single T cell receptor beta chain is shown here with its context. These data originate in a study of shared clonotypes between healthy human individuals. Repertoires were generated with immunoSEQ multiplex PCR, while TCRdb's copy carries only in-frame clones and drops some. The sample shows some 2 million clones, about 95% of them seen only once. The naive CD8 population came from CD45RO-negative cells selected for CCR7, without terminally differentiated effector memory CD45RA+ cells. The CDR3 has 13 residues. CDR1 SGHNT and CDR2 YENEEA come from the germline V gene. Between the trimmed V and J ends, which lost 5 bases and 0 bases, there was a span of 7 bases.

This sequence was found in a man aged 18 to 30 in good health. The chain recombines TRBV11-3 with TRBJ1-1, with D possibly matching TRBD1 (5 bases). The specimen was naive CD8+ T cells sorted from blood. CDR3 loop: CASSTTVNTEAFF. For the CDR3, the DNA is TGTGCCAGCAGCACGACAGTGAACACTGAAGCTTTCTTT.